This T cell receptor (beta chain) was sequenced during a study of T cell changes during pregnancy in multiple sclerosis. Generated by immunoSEQ multiplex PCR, the TCRdb table keeps only in-frame clones and is missing some. The data show approximately 90,000 clones, with 90% to 95% seen just once and around 1.7% held by the top ten. This CDR3 comprises 16 residues. The J segment lost 4 bases and the V segment lost 3 bases, leaving 9 bases of the junction unmatched. Germline V gives CDR1 SGHDT, CDR2 YYEEEE. This receptor was taken from a female donor in good health, enrolled as a control in a pregnancy study. The genes are TRBV5-6 and TRBJ2-1; TRBD2 matches 8 bases. The specimen comprised peripheral blood, sampled after pregnancy. The CDR3: CASSSSRGGVYNEQFF. The CDR3 DNA is TGTGCCAGCAGCTCATCTCGGGGGGGAGTGTACAATGAGCAGTTCTTC.